The 14 T cell receptor beta chains in this list originate from one sample, sequenced in a study of human thymus T cells. Data came from immunoSEQ multiplex PCR; TCRdb stores just in-frame clones and leaves some out. The sample carries tens of thousands of clones, 85% to 95% recorded once. It was from resections taken during corrective heart surgery that the thymus tissue came. What was sequenced was thymus tissue. These receptors originate from a girl under three years old with a congenital heart defect but otherwise immunologically healthy.

The rearrangement uses TRBV5-1 and TRBJ2-3; TRBD1 agrees at 11 bases. With V trimmed by 0 bases and J by 6 bases, 18 bases remained unmatched. Looked up from germline, CDR1 is SGHRS and CDR2 is YFSETQ. This CDR3 has 20 residues. The CDR3 DNA reads as TGCGCCAGCAGCTTGGCCAGGGTCGCTAGGACAGGGGGCATTTTTGATACGCAGTATTTT. Protein: CASSLARVARTGGIFDTQYF.

The V gene is TRBV27, the J gene TRBJ2-7; TRBD1 matches at 7 bases. The CDR3 sequence is 16 residues long. J lost 4 bases, V lost 5 bases, and 14 bases had no gene match. The germline V gene encodes CDR1 MNHEY and CDR2 SMNVEV (reference sequence). CDR3 loop: CASSHTLRDSSYEQYF. The CDR3 DNA is TGTGCCAGCAGTCACACACTCCGGGACAGCAGTTACGAGCAGTACTTC.

In its sample, this clone was seen once. This chain uses TRBV5-4 with TRBJ2-4, with D unclear. Germline V CDR1 and CDR2: SGHNT, YYREEE (reference sequence). The germline V and J ends were trimmed by 0 bases and 6 bases, with 1 base remaining between them. The length of the CDR3 is 11 residues. Here the CDR3 reads CASSLGNIQYF. The CDR3 DNA reads TGTGCCAGCAGCTTGGGAAACATTCAGTACTTC.

The chain is built from TRBV7-9 and TRBJ1-2; TRBD1 is a possible D gene (5 bases). Germline V gives CDR1 SEHNR, CDR2 FQNEAQ (reference sequence). V dropped 1 base and J dropped 4 bases, with 7 bases sitting between them. This CDR3 has 13 amino acids. CDR3 region: CASSLVGTYGYTF. The CDR3 region has the DNA TGTGCCAGCAGCTTAGTTGGGACCTATGGCTACACCTTC.

This clone was seen a single time. The rearrangement uses TRBV6-1 and TRBJ1-1; tentative D call: TRBD1 (6 bases). CDR3 size: 16 residues. Trimming pared 2 bases from V and 2 bases from J, leaving 15 bases between. Germline V CDR1 and CDR2: MNHNS, SASEGT. CDR3 region: CASSEPIGGGNTEAFF. CDR3 coding DNA: TGTGCCAGCAGTGAACCTATAGGAGGGGGAAACACTGAAGCTTTCTTT.

The chain combines TRBV10-3 with TRBJ2-3, with TRBD2 matching over 9 bases. Germline-derived CDR1 and CDR2 are ENHRY and SYGVKD. The length of the CDR3 is 14 residues. The J segment lost 0 bases and the V segment lost 10 bases, leaving 5 bases of the junction unmatched. The DNA of the CDR3 is TGTGCCACCTCGACTAGCGGAAGCACAGATACGCAGTATTTT. It codes for CATSTSGSTDTQYF.

The V and J genes are TRBV4-1 and TRBJ2-7, with TRBD2 as a possible D gene (6 bases). The germline V gene has CDR1 MGHRA and CDR2 YSYEKL. CDR3 length: 14 amino acids. V dropped 1 base and J dropped 2 bases, with 9 bases sitting between them. CDR3 in DNA: TGCGCCAGCAGCCAAGGGAGCGGGCCCTACGAGCAGTACTTC. Residues: CASSQGSGPYEQYF.

The CDR3 loop reads CASSLGQKLSYEQYF. In nucleotides, the CDR3 is TGTGCCAGCAGCTTAGGCCAGAAACTCTCCTACGAGCAGTACTTC. V gene TRBV5-6 combines with J gene TRBJ2-7; D remains unclear. Germline V lookup: CDR1 SGHDT, CDR2 YYEEEE. The CDR3 loop spans 15 amino acids. Trimming took off 2 bases at V and 0 bases at J, with 12 bases between the two ends.

This chain uses TRBV28 with TRBJ1-3; 8 nucleotides agree with TRBD1. The CDR3 sequence is 17 residues long. Germline loops: CDR1 MDHEN, CDR2 SYDVKM. The J segment lost 2 bases and the V segment lost 5 bases, leaving 11 bases of the junction unmatched. DNA for the CDR3: TGTGCCAGCAGTCCCCCGGACAGGGCGATTGCTGGAAACACCATATATTTT. It is translated as CASSPPDRAIAGNTIYF. Full variable domain (rest looked up from reference TRBV28 and TRBJ1-3): DVKVTQSSRYLVKRTGEKVFLECVQDMDHENMFWYRQDPGLGLRLIYFSYDVKMKEKGDIPEGYSVSREKKERFSLILESASTNQTSMYLCASSPPDRAIAGNTIYFGEGSWLTVV.

The rearrangement uses TRBV16 and TRBJ2-7; 11 bases are shared with TRBD2. Germline V gene data show CDR1 as KGHSY and CDR2 as FQNENV. This CDR3 contains 20 residues. V lost 2 bases to trimming and J lost 1 base; unmatched junction nucleotides: 16. The CDR3 loop is CASSQGRPSGGRSDSYEQYF. The CDR3 DNA reads TGTGCCAGCAGCCAAGGTCGCCCTAGCGGGGGGAGGAGCGATTCCTACGAGCAGTACTTC.

The CDR3 reads CASSHEGTNTGELFF. Written as DNA, the CDR3 is TGCGCCAGCAGCCATGAAGGGACGAACACCGGGGAGCTGTTTTTT. The chain recombines TRBV4-3 with TRBJ2-2; no clear D. CDR1 LGHNA and CDR2 YSLEER come from the germline V gene. Trimming pared 3 bases from V and 0 bases from J, leaving 8 bases between. This CDR3 is built from 15 residues.

V is TRBV25-1 and J is TRBJ2-3; TRBD2 is a possible D gene (5 bases). Per germline, CDR1 MGHDK and CDR2 SYGVNS. The ends were cut back, 6 bases at V and 2 bases at J, with 12 bases in the middle. The CDR3 contains 14 residues. The chain's CDR3 is CASRSGNSTDTQYF. The CDR3 DNA reads as TGTGCCAGCAGGAGCGGTAATTCCACAGATACGCAGTATTTT.

This clone was counted a few times. This chain uses TRBV2 with TRBJ1-2; 7 positions match TRBD1. Losses at the gene ends were 8 bases for V and 2 bases for J; bases not matched to a gene: 17. CDR1 SNHLY and CDR2 FYNNEI come from the germline V gene. CDR3 length: 17 amino acids. The CDR3 here is CASRPAPPATGNYGYTF. The CDR3 bases are TGTGCCAGCCGCCCTGCCCCCCCCGCGACAGGGAACTATGGCTACACCTTC.

The genes are TRBV29-1 and TRBJ1-1; unclear D gene. CDR1 is SQVTM, CDR2 ANQGSEA, per germline. The CDR3 length is 13 residues. Trimming removed 2 bases from V and 1 base from J, with 8 bases in between. DNA of the CDR3: TGCAGCGTTGAAAACGGCTCGAACACTGAAGCTTTCTTT. Translating gives CSVENGSNTEAFF.